The source of this T cell receptor beta chain is a study of blood T cell repertoires in COVID-19. The J segment lost 5 bases and the V segment lost 3 bases, leaving 15 bases of the junction unmatched. Per germline, CDR1 SGHKS and CDR2 YYEKEE (reference sequence). This CDR3 is 17 amino acids long. Assay used: immunoSEQ multiplex PCR; TCRdb lists only in-frame clones, some missing. Here the sample spans about 170,000 clones, roughly nine tenths being singletons. This TCR came from a man aged 60 to 69 with acute or convalescent COVID-19. Material for sequencing was peripheral blood. The chain has TRBV5-5 and TRBJ2-5, with 8 bases identical to TRBD1. CDR3 protein: CASSWAGGAGRKETQYF. Here the CDR3 DNA reads TGTGCCAGCAGCTGGGCAGGGGGCGCGGGCAGGAAGGAGACCCAGTACTTC.